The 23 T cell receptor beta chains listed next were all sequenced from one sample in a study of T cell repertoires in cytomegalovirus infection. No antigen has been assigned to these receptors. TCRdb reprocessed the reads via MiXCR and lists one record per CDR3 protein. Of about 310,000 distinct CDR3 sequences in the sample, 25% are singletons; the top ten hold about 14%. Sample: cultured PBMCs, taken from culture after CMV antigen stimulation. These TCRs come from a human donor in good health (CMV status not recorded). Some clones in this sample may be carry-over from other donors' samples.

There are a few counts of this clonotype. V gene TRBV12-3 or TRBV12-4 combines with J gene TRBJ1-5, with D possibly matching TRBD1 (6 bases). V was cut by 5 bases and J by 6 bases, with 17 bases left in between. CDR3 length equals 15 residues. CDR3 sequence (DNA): TGTGCCAGCAGTCCACACACAGGGATTTTTCAGCCCCAGCATTTT. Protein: CASSPHTGIFQPQHF.

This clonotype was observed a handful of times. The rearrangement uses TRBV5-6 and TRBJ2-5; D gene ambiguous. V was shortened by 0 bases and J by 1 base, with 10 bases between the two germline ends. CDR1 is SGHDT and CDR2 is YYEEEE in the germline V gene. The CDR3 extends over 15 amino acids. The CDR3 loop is CASSLDPSVQETQYF. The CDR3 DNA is TGTGCCAGCAGCTTGGACCCGTCAGTCCAAGAGACCCAGTACTTC.

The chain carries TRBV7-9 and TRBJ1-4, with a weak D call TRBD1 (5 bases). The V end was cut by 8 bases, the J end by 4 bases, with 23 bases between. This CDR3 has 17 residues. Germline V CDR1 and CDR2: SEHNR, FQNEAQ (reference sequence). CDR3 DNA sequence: TGTGCCAGCGCCCCCTCGGGTTTAGACAGTCTTAATGAAAAACTGTTTTTT. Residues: CASAPSGLDSLNEKLFF.

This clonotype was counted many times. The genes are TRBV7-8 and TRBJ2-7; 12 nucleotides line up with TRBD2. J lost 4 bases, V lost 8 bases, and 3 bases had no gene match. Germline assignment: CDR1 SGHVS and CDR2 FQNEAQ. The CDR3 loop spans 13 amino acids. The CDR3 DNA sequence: TGTGCCAGCCGGACTAGCGGGATTTACGAGCAGTACTTC. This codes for CASRTSGIYEQYF.

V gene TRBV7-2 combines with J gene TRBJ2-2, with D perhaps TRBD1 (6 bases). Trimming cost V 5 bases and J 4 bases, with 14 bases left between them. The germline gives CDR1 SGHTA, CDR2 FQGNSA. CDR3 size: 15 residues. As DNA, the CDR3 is TGTGCCAGCAGCGGCACCGGGACAACCACCGGGGAGCTGTTTTTT. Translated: CASSGTGTTTGELFF.

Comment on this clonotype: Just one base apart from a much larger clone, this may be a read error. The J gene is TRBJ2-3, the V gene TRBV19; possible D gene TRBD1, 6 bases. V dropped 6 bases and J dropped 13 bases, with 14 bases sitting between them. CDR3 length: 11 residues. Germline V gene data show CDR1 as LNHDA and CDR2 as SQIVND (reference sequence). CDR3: CASRRGAGEYF. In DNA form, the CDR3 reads TGTGCCAGTAGACGGGGAGCAGGGGAGTATTTT. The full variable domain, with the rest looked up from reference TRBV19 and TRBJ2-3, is DGGITQSPKYLFRKEGQNVTLSCEQNLNHDAMYWYRQDPGQGLRLIYYSQIVNDFQKGDIAEGYSVSREKKESFPLTVTSAQKNPTAFYLCASRRGAGEYFGPGTRLTVL.

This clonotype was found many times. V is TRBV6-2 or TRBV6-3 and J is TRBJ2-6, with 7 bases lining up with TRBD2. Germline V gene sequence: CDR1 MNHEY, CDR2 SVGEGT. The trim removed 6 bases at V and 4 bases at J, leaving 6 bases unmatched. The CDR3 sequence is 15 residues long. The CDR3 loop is CASSVRGTGANVLTF. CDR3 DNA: TGTGCCAGCAGCGTGCGGGGGACCGGGGCCAACGTCCTGACTTTC.

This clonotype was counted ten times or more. The CDR3 DNA reads as TGTGCCACCAGCAGAGATAGAGGGGTAGGAGAGACCCAGTACTTC. Amino acid sequence: CATSRDRGVGETQYF. The chain links TRBV15 to TRBJ2-5; perhaps D is TRBD1 or TRBD2 (5 bases each). The CDR3 loop spans 15 amino acids. V lost 0 bases, J lost 4 bases, and 12 bases lay in between. The V gene's germline CDR1 is LNHNV and CDR2 YYDKDF (reference sequence).

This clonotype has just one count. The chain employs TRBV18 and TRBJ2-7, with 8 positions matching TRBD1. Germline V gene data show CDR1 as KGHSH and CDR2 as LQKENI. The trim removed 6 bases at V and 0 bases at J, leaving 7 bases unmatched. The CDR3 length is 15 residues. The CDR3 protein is CASSLGQGNSYEQYF. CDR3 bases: TGTGCCAGCTCCCTCGGACAGGGAAACTCCTACGAGCAGTACTTC.

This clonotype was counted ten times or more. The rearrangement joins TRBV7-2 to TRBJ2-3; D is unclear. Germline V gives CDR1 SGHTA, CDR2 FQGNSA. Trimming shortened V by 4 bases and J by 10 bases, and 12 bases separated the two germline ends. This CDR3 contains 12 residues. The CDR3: CASSSVFESQYF. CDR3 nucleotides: TGTGCCAGCAGCTCCGTTTTTGAGTCGCAGTATTTT.

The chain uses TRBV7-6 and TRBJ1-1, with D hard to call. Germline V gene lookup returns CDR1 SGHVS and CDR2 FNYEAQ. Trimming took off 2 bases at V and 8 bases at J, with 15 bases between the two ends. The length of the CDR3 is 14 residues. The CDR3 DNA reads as TGTGCCAGCAGCTTATTACATCGGACGGGGGAAGCTTTCTTT. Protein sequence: CASSLLHRTGEAFF.

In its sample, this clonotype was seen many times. DNA of the CDR3: TGTGCCAGCAGCTTAGCTAGCGGGAGTTCAGATACGCAGTATTTT. Encoded protein: CASSLASGSSDTQYF. This rearrangement joins TRBV7-2 to TRBJ2-3, with 9 bases matching TRBD2. J was trimmed by 4 bases and V by 0 bases; bases with no gene match: 2. There are 15 residues in the CDR3. Germline V CDR1 and CDR2: SGHTA, FQGNSA.

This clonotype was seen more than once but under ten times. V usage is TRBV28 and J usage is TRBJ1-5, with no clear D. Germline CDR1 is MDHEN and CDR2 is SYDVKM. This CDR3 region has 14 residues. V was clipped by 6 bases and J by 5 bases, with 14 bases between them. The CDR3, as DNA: TGTGCCAGCAGAGAGCCAGCCCCTGATCAGCCCCAGCATTTT. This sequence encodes CASREPAPDQPQHF.

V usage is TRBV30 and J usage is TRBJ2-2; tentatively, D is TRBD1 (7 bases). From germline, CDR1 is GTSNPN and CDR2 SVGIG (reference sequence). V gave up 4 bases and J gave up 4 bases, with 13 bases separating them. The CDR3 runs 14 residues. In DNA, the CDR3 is TGTGCCTGGAAGGCCAGGGGGGTCACCGGGGAGCTGTTTTTT. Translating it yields CAWKARGVTGELFF. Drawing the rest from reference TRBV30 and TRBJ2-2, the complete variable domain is SQTIHQWPATLVQPVGSPLSLECTVEGTSNPNLYWYRQAAGRGLQLLFYSVGIGQISSEVPQNLSASRPQDRQFILSSKKLLLSDSGFYLCAWKARGVTGELFFGEGSRLTVL.

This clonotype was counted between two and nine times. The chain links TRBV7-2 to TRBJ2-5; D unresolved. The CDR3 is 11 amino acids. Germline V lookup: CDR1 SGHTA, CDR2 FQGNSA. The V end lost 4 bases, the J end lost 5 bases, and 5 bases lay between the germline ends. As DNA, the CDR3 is TGTGCCAGCAGCTGGTTGGAGACCCAGTACTTC. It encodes CASSWLETQYF.

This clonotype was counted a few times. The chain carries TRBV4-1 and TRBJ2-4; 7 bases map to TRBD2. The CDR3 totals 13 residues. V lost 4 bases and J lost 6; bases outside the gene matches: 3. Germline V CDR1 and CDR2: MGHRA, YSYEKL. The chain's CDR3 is CASSRGGGNIQYF. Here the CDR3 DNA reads TGCGCCAGCAGCCGGGGGGGGGGAAACATTCAGTACTTC.

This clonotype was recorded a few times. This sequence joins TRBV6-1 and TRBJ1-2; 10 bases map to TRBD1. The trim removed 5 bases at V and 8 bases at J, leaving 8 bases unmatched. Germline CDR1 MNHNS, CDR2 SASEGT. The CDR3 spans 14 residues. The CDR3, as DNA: TGTGCCAGCAGTTTGCCGGGACAGGGGCGAGGCTACACCTTC. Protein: CASSLPGQGRGYTF.

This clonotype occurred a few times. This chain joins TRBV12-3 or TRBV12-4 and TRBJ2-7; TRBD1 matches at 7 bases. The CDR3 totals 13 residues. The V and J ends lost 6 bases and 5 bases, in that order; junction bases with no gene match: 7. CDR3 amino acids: CASSPDRDNEQYF. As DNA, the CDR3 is TGTGCCAGCAGCCCTGACAGGGACAACGAGCAGTACTTC.

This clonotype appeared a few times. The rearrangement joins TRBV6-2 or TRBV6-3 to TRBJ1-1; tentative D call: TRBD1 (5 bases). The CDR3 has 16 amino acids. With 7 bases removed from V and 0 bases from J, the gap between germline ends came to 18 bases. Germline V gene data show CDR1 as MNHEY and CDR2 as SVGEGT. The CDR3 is CASTNPRGEVNTEAFF. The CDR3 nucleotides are TGTGCCAGCACCAACCCACGAGGGGAGGTGAACACTGAAGCTTTCTTT.

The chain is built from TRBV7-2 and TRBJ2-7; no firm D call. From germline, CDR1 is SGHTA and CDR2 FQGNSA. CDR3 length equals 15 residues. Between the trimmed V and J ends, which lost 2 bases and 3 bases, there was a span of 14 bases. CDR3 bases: TGTGCCAGCAGCTTATTAGACCCCGAAGTCTACGAGCAGTACTTC. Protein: CASSLLDPEVYEQYF.

The CDR3 bases are TGTGCCAGCAGCCAAGTATCGGGGCGAGCTTTCTTT. It codes for CASSQVSGRAFF. This chain uses TRBV14 with TRBJ1-1; possible D gene TRBD1, 5 bases. The CDR3 covers 12 residues. Germline V gives CDR1 SGHDN, CDR2 FVKESK. V shed 1 base and J shed 10 bases, with 10 bases lying between them. Full variable domain (missing parts from reference TRBV14 and TRBJ1-1): EAGVTQFPSHSVIEKGQTVTLRCDPISGHDNLYWYRRVMGKEIKFLLHFVKESKQDESGMPNNRFLAERTGGTYSTLKVQPAELEDSGVYFCASSQVSGRAFFGQGTRLTVV.

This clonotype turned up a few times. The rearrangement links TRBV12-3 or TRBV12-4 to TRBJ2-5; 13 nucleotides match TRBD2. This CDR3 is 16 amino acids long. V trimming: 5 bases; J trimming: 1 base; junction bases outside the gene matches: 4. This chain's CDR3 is CASSRRLAGGQETQYF. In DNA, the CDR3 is TGTGCCAGCAGTCGGAGACTAGCGGGGGGCCAAGAGACCCAGTACTTC.

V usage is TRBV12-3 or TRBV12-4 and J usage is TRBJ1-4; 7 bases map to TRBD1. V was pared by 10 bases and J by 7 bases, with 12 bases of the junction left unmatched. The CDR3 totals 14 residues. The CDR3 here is CATTRRGVGEKLFF. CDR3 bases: TGTGCCACGACCCGCAGGGGGGTTGGTGAAAAACTGTTTTTT.